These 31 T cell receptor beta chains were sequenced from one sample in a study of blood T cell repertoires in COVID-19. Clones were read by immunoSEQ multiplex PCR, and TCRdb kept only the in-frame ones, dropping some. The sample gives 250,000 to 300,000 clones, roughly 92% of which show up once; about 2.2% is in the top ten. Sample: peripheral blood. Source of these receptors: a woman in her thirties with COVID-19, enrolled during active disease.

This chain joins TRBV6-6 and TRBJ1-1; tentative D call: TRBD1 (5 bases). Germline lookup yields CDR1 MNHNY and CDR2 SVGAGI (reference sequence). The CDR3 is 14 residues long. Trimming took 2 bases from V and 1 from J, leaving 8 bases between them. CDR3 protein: CASSYIDRNTEAFF. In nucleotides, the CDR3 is TGTGCCAGCAGTTACATCGACAGGAACACTGAAGCTTTCTTT.

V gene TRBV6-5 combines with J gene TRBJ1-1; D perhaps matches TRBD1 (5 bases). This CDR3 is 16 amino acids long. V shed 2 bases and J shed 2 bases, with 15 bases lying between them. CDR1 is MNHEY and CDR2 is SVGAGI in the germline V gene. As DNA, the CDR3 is TGTGCCAGCAGTTACAACCCCAGGGAAGGAAACACTGAAGCTTTCTTT. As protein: CASSYNPREGNTEAFF.

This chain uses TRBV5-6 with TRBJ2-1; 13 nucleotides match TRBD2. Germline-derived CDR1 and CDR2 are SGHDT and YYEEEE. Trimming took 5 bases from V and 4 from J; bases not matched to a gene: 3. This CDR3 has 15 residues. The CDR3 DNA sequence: TGTGCCAGCAGTACTAGCGGGAGGGCGTACAATGAGCAGTTCTTC. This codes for CASSTSGRAYNEQFF.

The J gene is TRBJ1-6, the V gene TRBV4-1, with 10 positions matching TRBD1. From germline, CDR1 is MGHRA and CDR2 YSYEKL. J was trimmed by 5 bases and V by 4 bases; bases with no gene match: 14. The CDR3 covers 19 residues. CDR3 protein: CASSLTGQGLGFNNSPLHF. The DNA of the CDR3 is TGCGCCAGCAGCCTTACGGGACAGGGGCTCGGTTTTAATAATTCACCCCTCCACTTT.

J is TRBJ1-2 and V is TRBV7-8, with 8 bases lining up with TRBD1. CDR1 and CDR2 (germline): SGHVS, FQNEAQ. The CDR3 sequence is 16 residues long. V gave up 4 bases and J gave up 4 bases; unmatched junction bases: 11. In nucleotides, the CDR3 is TGTGCCAGCAGCTCTTTCTGGACAGGGAGTACCTATGGCTACACCTTC. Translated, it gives CASSSFWTGSTYGYTF. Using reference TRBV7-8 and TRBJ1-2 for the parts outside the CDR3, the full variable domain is GAGVSQSPRYKVAKRGQDVALRCDPISGHVSLFWYQQALGQGPEFLTYFQNEAQLDKSGLPSDRFFAERPEGSVSTLKIQRTQQEDSAVYLCASSSFWTGSTYGYTFGSGTRLTVV.

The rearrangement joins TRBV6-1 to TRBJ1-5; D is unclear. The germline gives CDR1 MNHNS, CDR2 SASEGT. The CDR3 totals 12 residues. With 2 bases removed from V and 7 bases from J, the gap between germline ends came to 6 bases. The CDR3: CASSEPRQPQHF. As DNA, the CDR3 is TGTGCCAGCAGTGAACCGCGGCAGCCCCAGCATTTT.

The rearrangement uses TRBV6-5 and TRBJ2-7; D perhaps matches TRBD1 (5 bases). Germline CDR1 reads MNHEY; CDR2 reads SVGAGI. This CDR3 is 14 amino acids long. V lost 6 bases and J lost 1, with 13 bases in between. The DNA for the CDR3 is TGTGCCAGCAGAACCTTACAGGCTTCCTACGAGCAGTACTTC. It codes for CASRTLQASYEQYF.

Here the CDR3 DNA reads TGTGCTAGTGGGGTACAGGGGGGGAATCAGCCCCAGCATTTT. Amino acids: CASGVQGGNQPQHF. The chain has TRBV12-5 and TRBJ1-5; 8 bases align to TRBD1. V lost 6 bases and J lost 4; bases outside the gene matches: 5. Germline values: CDR1 LGHNT, CDR2 FRNRAP. The CDR3 is 14 residues long.

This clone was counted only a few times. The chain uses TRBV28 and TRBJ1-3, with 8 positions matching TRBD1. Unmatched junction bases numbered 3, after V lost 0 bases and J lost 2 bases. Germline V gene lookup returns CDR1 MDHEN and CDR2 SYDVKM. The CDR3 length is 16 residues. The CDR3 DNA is TGTGCCAGCAGTTTATGGGACAGGGTAGCTGGAAACACCATATATTTT. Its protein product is CASSLWDRVAGNTIYF.

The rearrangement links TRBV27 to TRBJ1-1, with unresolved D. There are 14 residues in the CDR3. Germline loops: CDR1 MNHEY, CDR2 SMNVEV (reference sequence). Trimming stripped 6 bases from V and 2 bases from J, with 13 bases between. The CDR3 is CASRLNSVNTEAFF. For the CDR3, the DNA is TGTGCCAGCAGGCTCAACAGTGTCAACACTGAAGCTTTCTTT.

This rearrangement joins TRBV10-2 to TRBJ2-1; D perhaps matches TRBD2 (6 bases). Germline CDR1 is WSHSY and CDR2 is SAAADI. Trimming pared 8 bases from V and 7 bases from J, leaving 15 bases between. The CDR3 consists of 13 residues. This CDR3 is CASGGLTSNEQFF. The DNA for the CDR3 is TGCGCCAGCGGTGGACTAACCTCTAATGAGCAGTTCTTC.

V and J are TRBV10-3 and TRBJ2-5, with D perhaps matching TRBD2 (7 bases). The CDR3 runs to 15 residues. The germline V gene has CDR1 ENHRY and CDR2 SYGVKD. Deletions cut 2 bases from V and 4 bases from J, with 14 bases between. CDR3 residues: CAISERGAGGETQYF. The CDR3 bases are TGTGCCATCAGTGAGCGGGGGGCTGGAGGAGAGACCCAGTACTTC.

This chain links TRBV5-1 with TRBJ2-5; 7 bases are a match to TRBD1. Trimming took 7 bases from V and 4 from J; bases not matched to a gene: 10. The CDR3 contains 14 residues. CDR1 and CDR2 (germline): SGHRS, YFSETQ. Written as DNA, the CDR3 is TGCGCCAGCTTCCCCGGGGCAGGGGGAGAGACCCAGTACTTC. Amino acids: CASFPGAGGETQYF.

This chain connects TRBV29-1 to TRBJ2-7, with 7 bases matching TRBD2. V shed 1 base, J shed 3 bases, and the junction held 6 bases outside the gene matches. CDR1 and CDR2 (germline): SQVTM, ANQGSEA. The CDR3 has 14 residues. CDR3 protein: CSVEGGSGFYEQYF. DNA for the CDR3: TGCAGCGTTGAAGGGGGTAGCGGGTTCTACGAGCAGTACTTC.

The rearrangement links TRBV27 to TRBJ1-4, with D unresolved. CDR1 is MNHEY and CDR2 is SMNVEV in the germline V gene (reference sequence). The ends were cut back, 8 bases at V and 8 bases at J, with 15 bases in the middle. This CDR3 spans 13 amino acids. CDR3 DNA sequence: TGTGCCAGCGGACCCTCGGGAGACGAAAAACTGTTTTTT. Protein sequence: CASGPSGDEKLFF. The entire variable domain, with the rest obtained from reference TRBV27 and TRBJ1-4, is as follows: EAQVTQNPRYLITVTGKKLTVTCSQNMNHEYMSWYRQDPGLGLRQIYYSMNVEVTDKGDVPEGYKVSRKEKRNFPLILESPSPNQTSLYFCASGPSGDEKLFFGSGTQLSVL.

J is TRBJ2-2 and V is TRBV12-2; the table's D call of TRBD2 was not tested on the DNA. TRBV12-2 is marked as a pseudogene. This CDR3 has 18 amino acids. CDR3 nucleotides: TGTGCAAGTCGCTTAGCATCCGGGGCGGGAGGGGACACCGGGGAGCTGTTTTTT. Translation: CASRLASGAGGDTGELFF.

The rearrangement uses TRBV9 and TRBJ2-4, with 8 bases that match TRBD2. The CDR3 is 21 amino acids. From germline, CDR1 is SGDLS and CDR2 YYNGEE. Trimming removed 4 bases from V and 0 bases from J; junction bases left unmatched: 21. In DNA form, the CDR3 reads TGTGCCAGCAGCTCAAAGGGTAGCGGGACACCACTGCTTCTAGCCAAAAACATTCAGTACTTC. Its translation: CASSSKGSGTPLLLAKNIQYF.

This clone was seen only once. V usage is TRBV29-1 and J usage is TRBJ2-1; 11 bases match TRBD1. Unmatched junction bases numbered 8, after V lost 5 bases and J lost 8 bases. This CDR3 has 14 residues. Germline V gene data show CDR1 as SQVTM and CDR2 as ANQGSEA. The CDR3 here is CSVRGTGGSDEQFF. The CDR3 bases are TGCAGCGTTCGGGGGACAGGGGGTTCGGATGAGCAGTTCTTC.

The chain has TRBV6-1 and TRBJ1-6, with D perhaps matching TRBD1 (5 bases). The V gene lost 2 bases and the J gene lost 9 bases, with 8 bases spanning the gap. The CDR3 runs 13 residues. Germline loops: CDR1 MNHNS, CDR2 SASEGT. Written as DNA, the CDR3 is TGTGCCAGCAGTGAAATTAGGGGTTCACCCCTCCACTTT. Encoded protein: CASSEIRGSPLHF.

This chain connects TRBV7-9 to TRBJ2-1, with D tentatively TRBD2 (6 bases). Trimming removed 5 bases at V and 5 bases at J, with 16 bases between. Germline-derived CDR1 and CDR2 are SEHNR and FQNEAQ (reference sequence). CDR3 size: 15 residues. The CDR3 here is CASSLAGLDNNEQFF. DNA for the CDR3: TGTGCCAGCAGCCTGGCGGGGCTGGACAACAATGAGCAGTTCTTC.

The CDR3 protein is CASSRGLADSSYNEQFF. The CDR3 DNA follows: TGCGCCAGCAGTCGGGGACTAGCGGACAGCTCCTACAATGAGCAGTTCTTC. V gene TRBV23-1 combines with J gene TRBJ2-1, with TRBD2 identical over 11 bases. TRBV23-1 is filed as an ORF, its function uncertain. V gave up 4 bases and J gave up 0 bases; unmatched junction bases: 5. This CDR3 has 17 residues.

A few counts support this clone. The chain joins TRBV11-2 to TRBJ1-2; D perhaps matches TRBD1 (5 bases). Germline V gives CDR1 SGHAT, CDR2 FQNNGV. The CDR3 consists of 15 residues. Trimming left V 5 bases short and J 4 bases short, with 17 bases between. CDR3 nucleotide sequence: TGTGCCAGCAGCGATTACAGGTCTCGGGTCTATGGCTACACCTTC. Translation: CASSDYRSRVYGYTF.

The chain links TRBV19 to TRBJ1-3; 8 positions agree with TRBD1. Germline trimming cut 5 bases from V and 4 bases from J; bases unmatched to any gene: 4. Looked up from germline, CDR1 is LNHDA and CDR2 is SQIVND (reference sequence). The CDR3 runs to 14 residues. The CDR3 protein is CASSETGVGNTIYF. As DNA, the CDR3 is TGTGCCAGTAGTGAGACAGGGGTCGGAAACACCATATATTTT.

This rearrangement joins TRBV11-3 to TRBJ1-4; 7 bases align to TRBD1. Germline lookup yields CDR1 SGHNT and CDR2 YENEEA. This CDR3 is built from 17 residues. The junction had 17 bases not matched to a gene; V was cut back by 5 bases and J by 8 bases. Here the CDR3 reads CASSPMFTKGAREKLFF. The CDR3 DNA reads TGTGCCAGCAGCCCTATGTTTACTAAGGGGGCACGGGAAAAACTGTTTTTT.

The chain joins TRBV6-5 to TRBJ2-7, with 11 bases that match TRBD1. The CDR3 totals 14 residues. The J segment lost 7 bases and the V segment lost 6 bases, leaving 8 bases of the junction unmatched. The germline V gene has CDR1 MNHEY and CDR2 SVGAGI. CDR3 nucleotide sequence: TGTGCCAGCAGCATGGACAGGGGGCTTAAAGAGCAGTACTTC. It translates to CASSMDRGLKEQYF.

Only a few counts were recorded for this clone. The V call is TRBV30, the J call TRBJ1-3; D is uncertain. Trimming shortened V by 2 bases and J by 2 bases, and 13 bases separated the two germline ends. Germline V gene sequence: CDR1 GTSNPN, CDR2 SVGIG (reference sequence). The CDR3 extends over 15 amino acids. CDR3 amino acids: CAWSREGYTGNTIYF. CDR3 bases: TGTGCCTGGAGTAGGGAGGGATACACTGGAAACACCATATATTTT.

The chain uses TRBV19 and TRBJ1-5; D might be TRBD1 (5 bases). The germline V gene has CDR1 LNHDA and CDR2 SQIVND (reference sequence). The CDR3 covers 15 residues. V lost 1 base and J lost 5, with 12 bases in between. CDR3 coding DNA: TGTGCCAGTAGTATAGTTGGACATATCGATCAGCCCCAGCATTTT. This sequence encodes CASSIVGHIDQPQHF. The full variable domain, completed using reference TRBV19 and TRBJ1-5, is DGGITQSPKYLFRKEGQNVTLSCEQNLNHDAMYWYRQDPGQGLRLIYYSQIVNDFQKGDIAEGYSVSREKKESFPLTVTSAQKNPTAFYLCASSIVGHIDQPQHFGDGTRLSIL.

The CDR3 spells CASSLRDSSSYEQYF. CDR3 bases: TGTGCCAGCAGTTTACGGGACAGCTCCTCCTACGAGCAGTACTTC. V usage is TRBV27 and J usage is TRBJ2-7, with TRBD1 matching over 7 bases. Trimming took 2 bases from V and 0 from J; bases not matched to a gene: 4. In germline, CDR1 is MNHEY, CDR2 SMNVEV (reference sequence). The CDR3 is 15 residues long.

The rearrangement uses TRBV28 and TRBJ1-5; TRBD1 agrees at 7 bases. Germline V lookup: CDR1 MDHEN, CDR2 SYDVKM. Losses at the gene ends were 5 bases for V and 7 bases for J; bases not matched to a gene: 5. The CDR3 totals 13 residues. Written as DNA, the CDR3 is TGTGCCAGCAGTGTCAGGGGGAGGCAGCCCCAGCATTTT. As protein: CASSVRGRQPQHF.

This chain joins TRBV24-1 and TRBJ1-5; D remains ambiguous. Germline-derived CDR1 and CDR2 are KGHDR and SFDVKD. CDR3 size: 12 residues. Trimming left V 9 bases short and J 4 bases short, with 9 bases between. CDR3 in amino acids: CATGRTNQPQHF. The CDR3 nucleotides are TGTGCCACCGGCAGGACTAATCAGCCCCAGCATTTT.

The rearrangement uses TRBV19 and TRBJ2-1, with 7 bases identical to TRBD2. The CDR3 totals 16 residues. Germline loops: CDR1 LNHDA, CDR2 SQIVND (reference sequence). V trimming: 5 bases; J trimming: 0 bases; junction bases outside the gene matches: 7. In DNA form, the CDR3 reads TGTGCCAGTAGTGCCCACGGCGGGAGCTCCTACAATGAGCAGTTCTTC. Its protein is CASSAHGGSSYNEQFF.